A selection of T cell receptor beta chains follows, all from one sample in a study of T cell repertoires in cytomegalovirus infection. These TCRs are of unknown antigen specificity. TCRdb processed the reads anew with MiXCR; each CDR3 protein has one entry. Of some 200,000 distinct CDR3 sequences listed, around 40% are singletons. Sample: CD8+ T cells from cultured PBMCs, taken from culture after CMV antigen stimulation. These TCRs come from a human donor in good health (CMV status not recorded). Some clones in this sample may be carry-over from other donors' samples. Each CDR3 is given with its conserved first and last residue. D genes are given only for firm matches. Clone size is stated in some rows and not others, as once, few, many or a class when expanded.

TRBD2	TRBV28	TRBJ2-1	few	TGTGCCAGCAGCCCACCGGGACTACTACTTCCGAGCTCCTACAATGAGCAGTTCTTC	CASSPPGLLLPSSYNEQFF
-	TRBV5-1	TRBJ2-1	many	TGCGCCAGCAGCCCGGACAGTTTGATGATCGGCAATGAGCAGTTCTTC	CASSPDSLMIGNEQFF
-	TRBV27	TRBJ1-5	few	TGTGCCAGCAGTTTAGCCACAGCTAGCAATCAGCCCCAGCATTTT	CASSLATASNQPQHF
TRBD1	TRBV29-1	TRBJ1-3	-	TGCAGCGTTGAAGACCTGGGACAGAACTCTGGAAACACCATATATTTT	CSVEDLGQNSGNTIYF
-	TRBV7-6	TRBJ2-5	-	TGTGCCAGCAGCTTTCAGCAAGAGACCCAGTACTTC	CASSFQQETQYF
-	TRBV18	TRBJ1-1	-	TGTGCCAGCTCATCTCAGTCGTTCGGGAACACTGAAGCTTTCTTT	CASSSQSFGNTEAFF
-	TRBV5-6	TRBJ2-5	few	TGTGCCAGCAGCTTGGAGTTCGCGCTAGGGGAGACCCAGTACTTC	CASSLEFALGETQYF
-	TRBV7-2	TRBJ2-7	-	TGTGCCAGCAGCCACCTGGGACCTTACGAGCAGTACTTC	CASSHLGPYEQYF
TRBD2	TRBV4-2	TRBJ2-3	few	TGTGCCAGCACCTCCGGGACTAGCGACACAGATACGCAGTATTTT	CASTSGTSDTDTQYF
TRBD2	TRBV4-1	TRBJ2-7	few	TGCGCCAGCAGCCAAGATCTAGCGGGGAGAGGGGAGCAGTACTTC	CASSQDLAGRGEQYF
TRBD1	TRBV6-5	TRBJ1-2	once	TGTGCCAGCAGACTCCGGGACAGGGCTAACTATGGCTACACCTTC	CASRLRDRANYGYTF
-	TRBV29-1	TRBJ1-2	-	TGCAGCGTTGAAGAGGTAGCACAAAGGCCGACGGACTATGGCTACACCTTC	CSVEEVAQRPTDYGYTF
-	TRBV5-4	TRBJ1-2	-	TGTGCCAGCAGCTTAGTGGGGTATGTGGATGGCTACACCTTC	CASSLVGYVDGYTF
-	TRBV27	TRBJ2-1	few	TGTGCCAGCAGTCCCTTCAAGGGGGTCTCCTACAATGAGCAGTTCTTC	CASSPFKGVSYNEQFF
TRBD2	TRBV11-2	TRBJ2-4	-	TGTGCCAGCAGCTTAGAGGTAGCGGGAGCGTCGTACATTCAGTACTTC	CASSLEVAGASYIQYF
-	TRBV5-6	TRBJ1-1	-	TGTGCCAGCAGCTTGCTGGGCCGCACTGAAGCTTTCTTT	CASSLLGRTEAFF
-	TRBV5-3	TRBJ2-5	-	TGTGCCAGCAGCTACCCCGGGCCGTCACAAGAGACCCAGTACTTC	CASSYPGPSQETQYF
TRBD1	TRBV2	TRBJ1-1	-	TGTGCCAGCACCGGGACAGCGAACACTGAAGCTTTCTTT	CASTGTANTEAFF
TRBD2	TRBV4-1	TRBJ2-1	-	TGCGCCAGCAGCCCCGAAGGGGCGGGAGGGCCGGGGAATGAGCAGTTCTTC	CASSPEGAGGPGNEQFF
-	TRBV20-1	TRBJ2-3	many	TGCAGTGCTATTTACAGGGAGAATACGCAGTATTTT	CSAIYRENTQYF
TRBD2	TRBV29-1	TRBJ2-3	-	TGCAGCGTTGTAGCGGGAGGGCCGGGGACGCAGTATTTT	CSVVAGGPGTQYF
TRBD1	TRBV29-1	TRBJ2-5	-	TGCAGCGTCGCGACAGGGGTTGAATGGGAGACCCAGTACTTC	CSVATGVEWETQYF
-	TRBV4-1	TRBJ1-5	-	TGCGCCAGCAGCTCGCTACCGGGAATCGGGGATCAGCCCCAGCATTTT	CASSSLPGIGDQPQHF
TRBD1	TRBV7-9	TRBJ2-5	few	TGTGCCAGCAGCTTTCCGGGACAGGGACCACAAGAGACCCAGTACTTC	CASSFPGQGPQETQYF
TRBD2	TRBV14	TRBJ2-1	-	TGTGCCAGCAGCGAGGGACTAGCGGATTACAATGAGCAGTTCTTC	CASSEGLADYNEQFF
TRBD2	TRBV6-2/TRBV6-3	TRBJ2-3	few	TGTGCCAGCAGTTCCCGAACAGCGGGGGTGACAGATACGCAGTATTTT	CASSSRTAGVTDTQYF
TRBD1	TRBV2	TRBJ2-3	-	TGTGCCAGCACTGACAGGGAAGTTCGGTCAGATACGCAGTATTTT	CASTDREVRSDTQYF
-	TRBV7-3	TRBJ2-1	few	TGTGCCAGCAGCCCAGGGAGGTTTGAGCAGTTCTTC	CASSPGRFEQFF
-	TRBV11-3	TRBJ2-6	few	TGTGCCAGCAGCTTGAGACGAGCCTCTGGGGCCAACGTCCTGACTTTC	CASSLRRASGANVLTF
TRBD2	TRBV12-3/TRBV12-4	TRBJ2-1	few	TGTGCCAGCAGGACAGCGGGAGTCGGTAATGAGCAGTTCTTC	CASRTAGVGNEQFF
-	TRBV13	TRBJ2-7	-	TGTGCCAGCAGCAACACACAGTCCTACGAGCAGTACTTC	CASSNTQSYEQYF
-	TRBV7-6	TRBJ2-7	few	TGTGCCAGCAGCTTAGCGCCGGGCAGGAGGGACGAGCAGTACTTC	CASSLAPGRRDEQYF
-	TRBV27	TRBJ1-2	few	TGTGCCAGCAGTCCCGTAGGTTGGATCGATAACTATGGCTACACCTTC	CASSPVGWIDNYGYTF
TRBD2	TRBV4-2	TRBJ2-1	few	TGTGCCAGCAGCCAAGCGCGGGAGCAGCACAATGAGCAGTTCTTC	CASSQAREQHNEQFF
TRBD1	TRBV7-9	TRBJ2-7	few	TGTGCCAGCAGCTCCCGGGACAGCGACTCCTACGAGCAGTACTTC	CASSSRDSDSYEQYF
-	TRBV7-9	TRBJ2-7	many	TGTGCCAGCTCAGGGCGAGGTCCCTACGAGCAGTACTTC	CASSGRGPYEQYF
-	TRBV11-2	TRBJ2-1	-	TGTGCCAGCAGCTCGTACGGAAAGGTGGGGGCCTACAATGAGCAGTTCTTC	CASSSYGKVGAYNEQFF
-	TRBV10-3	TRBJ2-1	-	TGTGCCATCAGTGGCAGCCAGGGGATCTACAATGAGCAGTTCTTC	CAISGSQGIYNEQFF
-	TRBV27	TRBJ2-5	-	TGTGCCAGCAGTCCCTACCTTGCCATGTCCGCCCTATACCAAGAGACCCAGTACTTC	CASSPYLAMSALYQETQYF
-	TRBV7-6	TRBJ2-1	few	TGTGCCAGCAGCTTATACAGGGAGAGGGAGCAGTTCTTC	CASSLYREREQFF
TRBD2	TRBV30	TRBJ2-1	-	TGTGCCTGGAGTGAGCCAGCGGGAGGTTACAATGAGCAGTTCTTC	CAWSEPAGGYNEQFF
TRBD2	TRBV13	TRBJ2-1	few	TGTGCCAGCAGCTTTAGCGGGGACAATGAGCAGTTCTTC	CASSFSGDNEQFF
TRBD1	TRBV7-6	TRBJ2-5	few	TGTGCCAGCAGCTTACTAACGACCGGGACAGGGGAGCCCCAGTACTTC	CASSLLTTGTGEPQYF
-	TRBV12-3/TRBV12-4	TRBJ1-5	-	TGTGCCAGCACAACTGGGGGGCATGTAAATCAGCCCCAGCATTTT	CASTTGGHVNQPQHF
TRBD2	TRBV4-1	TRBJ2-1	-	TGTGCCAGCAGCCAAGGTTATCATCGCGGGAGAACCTACAATGAGCAGTTCTTC	CASSQGYHRGRTYNEQFF
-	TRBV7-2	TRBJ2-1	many	TGTGCCAGCAGCTTAGACTACAATGAGCAGTTCTTC	CASSLDYNEQFF
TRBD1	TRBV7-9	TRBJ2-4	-	TGTGCCAGCAGCCCAGGGACAGGGTGGAACATTCAGTACTTC	CASSPGTGWNIQYF
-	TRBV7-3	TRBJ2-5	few	TGTGCCAGCAGCCCAGGAGGGGGGGTGTACGAGACCCAGTACTTC	CASSPGGGVYETQYF
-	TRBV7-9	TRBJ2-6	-	TGTGCCAGCAGCTTAGTGGACGGACCGGTGGGCTCTGGGGCCAACGTCCTGACTTTC	CASSLVDGPVGSGANVLTF
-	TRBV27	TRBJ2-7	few	TGTGCCAGCAGTCCGAGGTCGGGAAGCTCCTACGAGCAGTACTTC	CASSPRSGSSYEQYF